A single sample is the source of the 2 T cell receptor beta chains below, sequenced in a study of shared clonotypes between healthy human individuals. The assay was immunoSEQ multiplex PCR, and TCRdb's table has in-frame clones only and misses some. The data contain some 580,000 clones, 98% of them singletons. Naive CD8 cells, CD45RO-negative and positively selected for CCR7, excluded terminally differentiated effector memory CD45RA+ cells. The material sequenced was naive CD8+ T cells sorted from blood. The receptors shown here come from a man younger than 45 in good health.

The V call is TRBV7-8, the J call TRBJ1-4; maybe TRBD1 (6 bases). Germline CDR1 SGHVS, CDR2 FQNEAQ. V dropped 0 bases and J dropped 7 bases, with 21 bases sitting between them. The CDR3 sequence is 18 residues long. The DNA for the CDR3 is TGTGCCAGCAGCTTAGCCCATGGGGGCATCTATCCTGGTGAAAAACTGTTTTTT. This gives the protein CASSLAHGGIYPGEKLFF.

The gene calls are TRBV19 and TRBJ2-7; D possibly corresponds to TRBD2 (6 bases). Germline values: CDR1 LNHDA, CDR2 SQIVND (reference sequence). V gave up 8 bases and J gave up 1 base, with 15 bases separating them. The CDR3 has 14 residues. CDR3 amino acids: CASRSTRDSYEQYF. The CDR3, as DNA: TGTGCCAGTCGATCGACTAGGGATTCCTACGAGCAGTACTTC.